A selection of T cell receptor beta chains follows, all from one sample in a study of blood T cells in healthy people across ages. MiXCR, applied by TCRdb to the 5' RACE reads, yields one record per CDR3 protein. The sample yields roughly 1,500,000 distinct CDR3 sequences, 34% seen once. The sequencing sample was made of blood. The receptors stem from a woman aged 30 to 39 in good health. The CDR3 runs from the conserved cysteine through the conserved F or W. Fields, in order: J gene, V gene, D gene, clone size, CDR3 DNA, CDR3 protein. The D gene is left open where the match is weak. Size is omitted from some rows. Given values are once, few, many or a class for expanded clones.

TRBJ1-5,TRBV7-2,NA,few,TGTGCCAGCAGCTTGCATAGCAATCAGCCCCAGCATTTT,CASSLHSNQPQHF
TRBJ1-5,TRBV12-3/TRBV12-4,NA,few,TGTGCCAGCAGTCGCCAGGGGAATCATCAGCCCCAGCATTTT,CASSRQGNHQPQHF
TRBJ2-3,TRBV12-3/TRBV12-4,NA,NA,TGTGCCAGCAGTTTCGGGGCTAGAGGGATGGAAGATACGCAGTATTTT,CASSFGARGMEDTQYF
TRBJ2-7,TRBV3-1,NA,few,TGTGCCAGCAGCCACGGGGGCTCCCAGGGCGAGCAGTACTTC,CASSHGGSQGEQYF
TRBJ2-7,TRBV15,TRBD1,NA,TGTGCCACCAGCAGAGATACGGACAGGGACGAGCAGTACTTC,CATSRDTDRDEQYF
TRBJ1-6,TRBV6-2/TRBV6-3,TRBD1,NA,TGTGCCAGCAGTTACTCGAGCGGACAGGGAAGGGGGTACTCACCCCTCCACTTT,CASSYSSGQGRGYSPLHF
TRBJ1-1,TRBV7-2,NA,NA,TGTGCCAGCAGCCCTTGGGGGAACACTGAAGCTTTCTTT,CASSPWGNTEAFF
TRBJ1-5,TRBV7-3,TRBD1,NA,TGTGCCAGCAGCCGCGAAGGGGGACAGGGCTCCGAGGGGGGGAATCAGCCCCAGCATTTT,CASSREGGQGSEGGNQPQHF
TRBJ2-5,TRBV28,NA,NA,TGTACCAGCAGTTCATACGGGGGATCTGAGACCCAGTACTTC,CTSSSYGGSETQYF
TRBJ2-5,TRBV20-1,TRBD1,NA,TGCAGTGCTGCTGGGGGACAGGCGGAAGAGACCCAGTACTTC,CSAAGGQAEETQYF
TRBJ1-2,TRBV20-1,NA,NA,TGCAGTTCAAAAGGGTCCATCTCCCTCTATGGCTACACCTTC,CSSKGSISLYGYTF
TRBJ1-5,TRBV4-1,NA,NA,TGCGCCAGCAGCTCCTTGGGGGGCAGAATAACCCTCAATCAGCCCCAGCATTTT,CASSSLGGRITLNQPQHF
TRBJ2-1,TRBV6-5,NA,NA,TGTGCCAGCAGTTATGGGGGTAGTACGGGTGAGCAGTTCTTC,CASSYGGSTGEQFF
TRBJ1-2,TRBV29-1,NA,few,TGCAGCGTTGAAGCGTTGTCCCGTGGAGGCTACACCTTC,CSVEALSRGGYTF
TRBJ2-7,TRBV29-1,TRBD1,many,TGCAGCTTCAGGACAGGGTTTTACGAGCAGTACTTC,CSFRTGFYEQYF
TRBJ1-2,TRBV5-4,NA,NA,TGTGCCAGCAGCACCGAAGGCACCTTCTATGGCTACACCTTC,CASSTEGTFYGYTF